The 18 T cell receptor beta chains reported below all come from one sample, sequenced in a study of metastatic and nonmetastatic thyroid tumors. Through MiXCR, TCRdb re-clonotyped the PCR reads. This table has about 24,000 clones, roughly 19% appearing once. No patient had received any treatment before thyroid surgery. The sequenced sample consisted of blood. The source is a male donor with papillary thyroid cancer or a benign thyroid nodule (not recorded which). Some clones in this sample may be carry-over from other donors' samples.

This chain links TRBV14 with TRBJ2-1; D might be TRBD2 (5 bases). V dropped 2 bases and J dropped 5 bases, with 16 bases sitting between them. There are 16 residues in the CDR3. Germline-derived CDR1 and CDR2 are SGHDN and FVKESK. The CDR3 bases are TGTGCCAGCAGCCAATTTAGACTATCTGGTAACAATGAGCAGTTCTTC. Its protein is CASSQFRLSGNNEQFF.

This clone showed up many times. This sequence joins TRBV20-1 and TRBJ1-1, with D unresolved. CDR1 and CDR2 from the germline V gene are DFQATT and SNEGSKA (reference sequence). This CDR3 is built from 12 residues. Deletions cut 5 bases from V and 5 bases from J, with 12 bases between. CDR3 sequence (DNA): TGCAGTGCTCCTGCCGAGGGAACTGAAGCTTTCTTT. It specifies CSAPAEGTEAFF.

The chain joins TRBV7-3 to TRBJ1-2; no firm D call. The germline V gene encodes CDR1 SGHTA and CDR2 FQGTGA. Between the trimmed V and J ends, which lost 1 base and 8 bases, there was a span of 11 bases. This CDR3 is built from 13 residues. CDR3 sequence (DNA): TGTGCCAGCAGCTTAAGTACTGGGAAGGGCTACACCTTC. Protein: CASSLSTGKGYTF. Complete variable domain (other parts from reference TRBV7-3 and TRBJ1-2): GAGVSQTPSNKVTEKGKYVELRCDPISGHTALYWYRQSLGQGPEFLIYFQGTGAADDSGLPNDRFFAVRPEGSVSTLKIQRTERGDSAVYLCASSLSTGKGYTFGSGTRLTVV.

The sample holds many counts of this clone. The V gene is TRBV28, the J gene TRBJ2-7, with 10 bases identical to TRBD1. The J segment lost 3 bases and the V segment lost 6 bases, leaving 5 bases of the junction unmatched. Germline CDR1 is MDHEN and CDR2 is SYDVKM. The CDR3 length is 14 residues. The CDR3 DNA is TGTGCCAGCAGGGCCGGGACAGGGGTCTACGAGCAGTACTTC. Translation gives CASRAGTGVYEQYF.

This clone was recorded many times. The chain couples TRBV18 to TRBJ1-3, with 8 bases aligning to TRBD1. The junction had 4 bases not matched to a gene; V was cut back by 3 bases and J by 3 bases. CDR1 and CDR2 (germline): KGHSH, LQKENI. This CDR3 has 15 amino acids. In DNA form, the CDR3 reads TGTGCCAGCTCACCCGGCGACAGGGGTGGAAACACCATATATTTT. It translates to CASSPGDRGGNTIYF.

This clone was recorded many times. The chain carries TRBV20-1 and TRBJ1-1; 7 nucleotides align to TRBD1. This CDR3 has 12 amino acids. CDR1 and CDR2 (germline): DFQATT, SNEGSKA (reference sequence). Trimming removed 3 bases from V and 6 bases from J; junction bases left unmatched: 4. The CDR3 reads CSARTGQPEAFF. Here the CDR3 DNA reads TGCAGTGCTAGGACAGGGCAACCTGAAGCTTTCTTT.

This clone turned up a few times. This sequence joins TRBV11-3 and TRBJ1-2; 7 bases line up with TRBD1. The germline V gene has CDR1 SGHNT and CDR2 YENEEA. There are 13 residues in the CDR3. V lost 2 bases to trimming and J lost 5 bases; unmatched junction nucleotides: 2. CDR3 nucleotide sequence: TGTGCCAGCAGCTTAAGACAGGGTTATGGCTACACCTTC. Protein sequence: CASSLRQGYGYTF.

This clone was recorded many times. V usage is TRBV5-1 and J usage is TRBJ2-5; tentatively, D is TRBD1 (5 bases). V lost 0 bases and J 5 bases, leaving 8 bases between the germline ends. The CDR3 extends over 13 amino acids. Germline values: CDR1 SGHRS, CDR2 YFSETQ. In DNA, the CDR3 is TGCGCCAGCAGCTTGGAGGGGTCGGAGACCCAGTACTTC. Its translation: CASSLEGSETQYF.

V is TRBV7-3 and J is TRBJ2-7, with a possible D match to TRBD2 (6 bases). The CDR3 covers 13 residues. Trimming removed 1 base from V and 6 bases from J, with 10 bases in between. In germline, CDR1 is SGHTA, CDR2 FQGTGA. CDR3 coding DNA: TGTGCCAGCAGCTTAAATGGAGGGGCCGAGCAGTACTTC. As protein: CASSLNGGAEQYF.

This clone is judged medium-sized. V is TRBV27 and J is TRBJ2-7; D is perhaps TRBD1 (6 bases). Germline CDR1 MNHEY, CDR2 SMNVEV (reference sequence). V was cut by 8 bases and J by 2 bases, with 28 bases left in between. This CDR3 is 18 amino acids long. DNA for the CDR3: TGTGCCAGCTTTCCTAACACCCCACAGGGCCAACGGGCCTACGAGCAGTACTTC. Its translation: CASFPNTPQGQRAYEQYF.

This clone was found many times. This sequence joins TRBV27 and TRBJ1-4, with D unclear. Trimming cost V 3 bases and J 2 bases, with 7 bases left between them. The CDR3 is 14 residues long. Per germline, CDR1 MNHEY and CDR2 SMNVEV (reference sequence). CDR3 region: CASSFRSTNEKLFF. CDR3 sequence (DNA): TGTGCCAGCAGTTTTAGGAGCACTAATGAAAAACTGTTTTTT.

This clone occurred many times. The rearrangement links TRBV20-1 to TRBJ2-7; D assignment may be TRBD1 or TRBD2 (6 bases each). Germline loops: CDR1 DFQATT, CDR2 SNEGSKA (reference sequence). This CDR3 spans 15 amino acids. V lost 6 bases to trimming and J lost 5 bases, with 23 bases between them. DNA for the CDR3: TGCAGTGCAACCGAAGGGGGGCGGGTTTCGGACGAGCAGTACTTC. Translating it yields CSATEGGRVSDEQYF.

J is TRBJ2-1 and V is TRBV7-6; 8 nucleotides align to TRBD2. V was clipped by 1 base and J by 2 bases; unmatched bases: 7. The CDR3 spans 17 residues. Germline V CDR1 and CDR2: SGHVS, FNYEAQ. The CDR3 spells CASSLETGGQAYNEQFF. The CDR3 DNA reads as TGTGCCAGCAGCTTAGAAACGGGGGGGCAAGCCTACAATGAGCAGTTCTTC.

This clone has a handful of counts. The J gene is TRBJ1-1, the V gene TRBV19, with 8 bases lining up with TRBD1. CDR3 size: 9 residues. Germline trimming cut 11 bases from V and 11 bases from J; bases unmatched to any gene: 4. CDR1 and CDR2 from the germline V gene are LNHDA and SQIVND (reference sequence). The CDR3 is CAVGTGAFF. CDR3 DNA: TGTGCCGTGGGGACAGGCGCTTTCTTT.

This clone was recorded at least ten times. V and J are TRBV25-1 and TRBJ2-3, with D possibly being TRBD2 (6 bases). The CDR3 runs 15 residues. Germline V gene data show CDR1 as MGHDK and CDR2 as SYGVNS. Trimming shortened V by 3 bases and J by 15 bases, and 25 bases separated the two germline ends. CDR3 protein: CASSDPDRPGTPLYF. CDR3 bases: TGTGCCAGCAGTGACCCAGACAGACCCGGGACTCCCTTATATTTT.

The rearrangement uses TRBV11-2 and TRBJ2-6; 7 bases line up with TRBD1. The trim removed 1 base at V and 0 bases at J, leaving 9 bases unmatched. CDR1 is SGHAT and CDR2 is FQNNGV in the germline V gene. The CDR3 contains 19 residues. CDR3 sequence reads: CASSLGTGTLSSGANVLTF. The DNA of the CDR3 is TGTGCCAGCAGCTTAGGGACAGGAACTCTAAGCTCTGGGGCCAACGTCCTGACTTTC.

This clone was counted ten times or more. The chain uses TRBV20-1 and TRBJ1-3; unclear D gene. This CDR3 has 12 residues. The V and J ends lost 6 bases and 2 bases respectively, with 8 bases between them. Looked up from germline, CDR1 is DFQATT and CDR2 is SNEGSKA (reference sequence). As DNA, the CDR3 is TGCAGTGCGCCCCAGGCTGGAAACACCATATATTTT. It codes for CSAPQAGNTIYF.

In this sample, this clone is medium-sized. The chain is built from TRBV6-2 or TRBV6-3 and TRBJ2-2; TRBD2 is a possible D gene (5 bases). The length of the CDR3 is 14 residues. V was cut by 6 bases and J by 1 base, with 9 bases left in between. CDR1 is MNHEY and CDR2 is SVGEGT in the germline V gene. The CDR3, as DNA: TGTGCCAGCAGACCCGAGGGGAACACCGGGGAGCTGTTTTTT. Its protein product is CASRPEGNTGELFF.